This T cell receptor beta chain was found in a study of shared clonotypes between healthy human individuals. The CDR3 covers 14 residues. The germline V gene has CDR1 MDHEN and CDR2 SYDVKM. Trimming removed 5 bases from V and 7 bases from J, with 15 bases in between. Samples underwent the assay at deep level. Data came from immunoSEQ multiplex PCR; TCRdb stores just in-frame clones and leaves some out. Of millions of clones in the sample, just over 90% were seen once. This clone was seen a handful of times. What was sequenced was naive CD4+ T cells sorted from blood. Subset described: CD45RA+ positively selected. The sequence was obtained from a man younger than 35 in good health. This chain links TRBV28 with TRBJ1-5; D gene unclear. The CDR3, as DNA: TGTGCCAGCAGTACCACAAGGGATCACCAGCCCCAGCATTTT. Translating gives CASSTTRDHQPQHF.